Many counts were recorded for the clone carrying this TCR beta chain. cDNA was made by 5'RACE with 10-nucleotide random UMIs. TCRdb re-analysed the 5' RACE reads in MiXCR, keeping a single row per CDR3 protein. The profile shows nearly 60,000 distinct CDR3 sequences, 3% to 4% of them singletons. The sample comes from a study of neurological immune-mediated disorders. Germline-derived CDR1 and CDR2 are SGHTA and FQGNSA. Trimming took 0 bases from V and 8 from J, leaving 17 bases between them. This CDR3 region has 16 residues. The specimen sequenced was PBMCs. This sequence joins TRBV7-2 and TRBJ2-1, with D possibly matching TRBD2 (6 bases). This clonotype was sampled from a woman aged 55 to 70 with multiple sclerosis. The CDR3 reads CASSLAFRRGLYEQFF. DNA of the CDR3: TGTGCCAGCAGCTTAGCGTTCAGGCGGGGTTTATATGAGCAGTTCTTC.